This T cell receptor (beta chain) was found in a study of T cells in Graves' hyperthyroidism and ophthalmopathy. This clonotype was seen more than once but under ten times. Germline CDR1 reads SQVTM; CDR2 reads ANQGSEA. This CDR3 is 15 amino acids long. J gave up 4 bases and V 4 bases, and 9 bases lay outside the gene matches. RNA transcripts were the template for amplifying TCR beta CDR3 regions. RT-PCR in the first round (using the HTBI primer set) targeted the TCR CDR3. TCRdb reprocessed the multiplex PCR reads via MiXCR and lists one record per CDR3 protein. The table lists about 500,000 distinct CDR3 sequences, more than 15% of them singletons.

V gene TRBV29-1 combines with J gene TRBJ1-2; 10 positions agree with TRBD1. Sequencing was carried out using blood. This TCR was recovered from a woman in her 30s with Graves' ophthalmopathy. CDR3 sequence: CSVVSETGGIYGYTF. Here the CDR3 DNA reads TGCAGCGTTGTATCCGAGACAGGGGGCATCTATGGCTACACCTTC.